The entry below describes one T cell receptor (beta chain). This sample is drawn from a study of blood T cell repertoires in COVID-19. Some clones are missing from TCRdb's copy, which holds only in-frame ones; the method was immunoSEQ multiplex PCR. Of around 100,000 clones in the sample, around 87% were seen once. Germline V lookup: CDR1 SGHAT, CDR2 FQNNGV. This CDR3 is built from 16 residues. V was trimmed by 5 bases and J by 1 base, leaving 14 bases between them. The chain employs TRBV11-2 and TRBJ2-2; the D gene is possibly TRBD2 (5 bases). The source of this sequence is a woman aged 25 to 45 with acute or convalescent COVID-19. The sequenced sample was peripheral blood. In nucleotides, the CDR3 is TGTGCCAGCAGCCCCCGCCCCCGGGGGAACACCGGGGAGCTGTTTTTT. It codes for CASSPRPRGNTGELFF.